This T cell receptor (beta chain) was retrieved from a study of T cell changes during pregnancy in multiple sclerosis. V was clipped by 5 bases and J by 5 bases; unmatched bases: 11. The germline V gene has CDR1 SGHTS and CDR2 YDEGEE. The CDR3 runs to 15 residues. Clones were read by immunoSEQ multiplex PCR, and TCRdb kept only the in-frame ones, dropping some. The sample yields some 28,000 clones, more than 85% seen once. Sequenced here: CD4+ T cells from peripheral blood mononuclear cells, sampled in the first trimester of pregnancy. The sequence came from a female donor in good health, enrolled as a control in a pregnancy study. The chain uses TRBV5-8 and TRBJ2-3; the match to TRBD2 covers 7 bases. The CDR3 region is CASSPGQGGVDTQYF. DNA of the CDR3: TGTGCCAGCAGTCCCGGGCAGGGAGGGGTAGATACGCAGTATTTT.